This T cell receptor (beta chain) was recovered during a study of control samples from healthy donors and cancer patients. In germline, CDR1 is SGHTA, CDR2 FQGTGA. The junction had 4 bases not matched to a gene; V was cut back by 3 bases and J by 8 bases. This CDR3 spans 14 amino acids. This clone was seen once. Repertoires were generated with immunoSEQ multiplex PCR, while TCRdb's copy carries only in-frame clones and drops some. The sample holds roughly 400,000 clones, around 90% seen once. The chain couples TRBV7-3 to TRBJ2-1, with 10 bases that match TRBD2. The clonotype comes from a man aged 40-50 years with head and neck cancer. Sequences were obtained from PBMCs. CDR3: CASSLLAGADEQFF. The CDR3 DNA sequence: TGTGCCAGCAGCTTGCTAGCGGGAGCAGATGAGCAGTTCTTC.